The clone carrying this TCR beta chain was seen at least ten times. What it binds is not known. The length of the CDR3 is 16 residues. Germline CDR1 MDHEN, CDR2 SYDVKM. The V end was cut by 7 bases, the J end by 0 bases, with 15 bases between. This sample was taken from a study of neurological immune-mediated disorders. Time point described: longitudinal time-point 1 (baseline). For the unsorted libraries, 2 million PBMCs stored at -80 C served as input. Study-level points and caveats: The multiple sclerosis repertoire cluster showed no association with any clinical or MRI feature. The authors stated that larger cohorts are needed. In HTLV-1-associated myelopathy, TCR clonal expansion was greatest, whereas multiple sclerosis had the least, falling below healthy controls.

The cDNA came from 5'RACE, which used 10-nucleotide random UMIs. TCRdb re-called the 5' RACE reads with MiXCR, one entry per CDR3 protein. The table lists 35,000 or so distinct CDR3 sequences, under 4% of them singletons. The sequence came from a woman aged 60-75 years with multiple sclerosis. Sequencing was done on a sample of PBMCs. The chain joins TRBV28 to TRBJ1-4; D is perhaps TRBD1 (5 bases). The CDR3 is CASTGGPVATNEKLFF. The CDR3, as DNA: TGTGCCAGCACCGGGGGACCAGTTGCAACTAATGAAAAACTGTTTTTT. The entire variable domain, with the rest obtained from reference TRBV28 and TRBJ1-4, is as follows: DVKVTQSSRYLVKRTGEKVFLECVQDMDHENMFWYRQDPGLGLRLIYFSYDVKMKEKGDIPEGYSVSREKKERFSLILESASTNQTSMYLCASTGGPVATNEKLFFGSGTQLSVL.